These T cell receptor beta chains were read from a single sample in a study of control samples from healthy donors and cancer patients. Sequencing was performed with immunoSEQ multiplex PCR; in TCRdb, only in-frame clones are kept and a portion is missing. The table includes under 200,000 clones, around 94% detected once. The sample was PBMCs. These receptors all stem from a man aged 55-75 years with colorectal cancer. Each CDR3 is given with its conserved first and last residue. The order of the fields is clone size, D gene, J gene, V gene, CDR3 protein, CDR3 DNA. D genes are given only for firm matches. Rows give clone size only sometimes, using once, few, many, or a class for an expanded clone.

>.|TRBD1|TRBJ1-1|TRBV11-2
CASSPQMTGKTEAFF
TGTGCCAGCAGCCCACAAATGACAGGGAAGACTGAAGCTTTCTTT
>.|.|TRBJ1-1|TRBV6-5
CASTEGVNTEAFF
TGTGCCAGCACCGAAGGAGTAAACACTGAAGCTTTCTTT
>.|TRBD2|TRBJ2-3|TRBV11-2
CASSLDQLAGFTDTQYF
TGTGCCAGCAGCTTAGATCAACTAGCGGGTTTCACAGATACGCAGTATTTT
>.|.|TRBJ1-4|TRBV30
CAWSSGFNEKLFF
TGTGCCTGGAGTTCGGGATTTAATGAAAAACTGTTTTTT
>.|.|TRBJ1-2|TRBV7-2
CASSPRDQNYGYTF
TGTGCCAGCAGCCCAAGGGACCAGAACTATGGCTACACCTTC
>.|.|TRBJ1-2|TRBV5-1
CASSLEGSVGYTF
TGCGCCAGCAGCTTGGAAGGATCGGTCGGCTACACCTTC
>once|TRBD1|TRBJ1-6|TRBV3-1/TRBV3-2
CASSQTGLDSPLHF
TGTGCCAGCAGCCAGACAGGGCTTGATTCACCCCTCCACTTT
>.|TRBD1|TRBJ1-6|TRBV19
CASSPYPPGQVNSPLHF
TGTGCCAGTAGTCCCTACCCCCCGGGACAGGTTAATTCACCCCTCCACTTT
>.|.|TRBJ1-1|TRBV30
CAWDLTGLNTEAFF
TGTGCCTGGGACCTTACAGGACTGAACACTGAAGCTTTCTTT
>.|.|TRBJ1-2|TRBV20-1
CSAPTAYGYTF
TGCAGTGCTCCGACAGCCTATGGCTACACCTTC
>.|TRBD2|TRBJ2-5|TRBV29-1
CSVVAPGTSGGVDQYF
TGCAGCGTAGTGGCCCCCGGGACTAGCGGGGGGGTGGACCAGTACTTC
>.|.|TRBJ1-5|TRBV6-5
CASRGSLNQPQHF
TGTGCCAGCCGGGGGTCGCTTAATCAGCCCCAGCATTTT
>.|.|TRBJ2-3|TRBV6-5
CASRSQGITDTQYF
TGTGCCAGCAGATCACAGGGAATCACAGATACGCAGTATTTT
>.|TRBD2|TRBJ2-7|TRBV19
CASSIGDYSYEQYF
TGTGCCAGTAGTATAGGGGACTACTCCTACGAGCAGTACTTC
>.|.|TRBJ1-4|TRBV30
CAWSLGGRGNEKLFF
TGTGCCTGGAGCCTGGGAGGGAGGGGTAATGAAAAACTGTTTTTT
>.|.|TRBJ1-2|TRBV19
CASSIFGLAVNGYTF
TGTGCCAGTAGTATATTCGGTCTCGCTGTAAATGGCTACACCTTC
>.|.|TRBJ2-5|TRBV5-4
CASSGGGPAETQYF
TGTGCCAGCAGTGGTGGGGGGCCAGCAGAGACCCAGTACTTC
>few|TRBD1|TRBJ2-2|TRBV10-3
CAISEQTGSVVGELFF
TGTGCCATCAGTGAGCAGACAGGGTCAGTCGTTGGGGAGCTGTTTTTT
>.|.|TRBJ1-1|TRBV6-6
CASNIRVNTEAFF
TGTGCCAGCAATATACGGGTGAACACTGAAGCTTTCTTT
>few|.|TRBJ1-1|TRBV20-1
CSASRAVTEAFF
TGCAGTGCTAGTAGGGCCGTCACTGAAGCTTTCTTT
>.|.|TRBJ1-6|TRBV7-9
CASSLEGTPRSYNSPLHF
TGTGCCAGCAGCTTAGAGGGGACACCGCGCTCCTATAATTCACCCCTCCACTTT
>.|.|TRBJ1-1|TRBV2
CASSASVNTEAFF
TGTGCCAGCAGCGCCTCGGTGAACACTGAAGCTTTCTTT